This T cell receptor (beta chain) was captured by sequencing in a study of control samples from healthy donors and cancer patients. TCRdb's copy holds only in-frame clones and misses some; the assay was immunoSEQ multiplex PCR. The sample holds about 54,000 clones, approximately 95% seen once. CDR3 length: 14 amino acids. CDR1 and CDR2 from the germline V gene are WSHSY and SAAADI. Trimming stripped 8 bases from V and 0 bases from J, with 8 bases between. The V call is TRBV10-2, the J call TRBJ1-6; D possibly corresponds to TRBD1 (6 bases). Sequencing input: blood. This receptor was identified in a woman under 40 in good health. The CDR3 DNA sequence: TGCGCCAGCTGGGACAACTCCTATAATTCACCCCTCCACTTT. It yields the protein CASWDNSYNSPLHF.